One sample yielded the 28 T cell receptor beta chains listed below, sequenced in a study of blood T cell repertoires in COVID-19. Assay: immunoSEQ multiplex PCR; the TCRdb copy retains only in-frame clones and omits some. The top ten hold around 7.8% of the sample, which has around 210,000 clones, more than 80% seen once. Sequencing input: peripheral blood. The source is an elderly woman with COVID-19, enrolled during active disease.

This sequence joins TRBV15 and TRBJ1-5; tentatively, D is TRBD1 (5 bases). CDR1 LNHNV and CDR2 YYDKDF come from the germline V gene (reference sequence). CDR3 length: 15 residues. V was shortened by 0 bases and J by 11 bases, with 17 bases between the two germline ends. The CDR3 bases are TGTGCCACCAGCAGAGATCGGCAGGGTTCATCGGCCCAGCATTTT. Translation gives CATSRDRQGSSAQHF.

The chain is built from TRBV13 and TRBJ1-1; 7 bases fit TRBD1. V was clipped by 0 bases and J by 8 bases; unmatched bases: 3. The V gene's germline CDR1 is PRHDT and CDR2 FYEKMQ (reference sequence). The CDR3 extends over 13 amino acids. This chain's CDR3 is CASSLGGGREAFF. The CDR3 DNA reads TGTGCCAGCAGCTTAGGAGGGGGCAGAGAAGCTTTCTTT.

This clone has only a few counts. This chain uses TRBV6-2 or TRBV6-3 with TRBJ2-1; 12 bases align to TRBD2. Trimming took 4 bases from V and 7 from J; bases not matched to a gene: 8. The CDR3 runs to 16 residues. Germline V gives CDR1 MNHEY, CDR2 SVGEGT. In nucleotides, the CDR3 is TGTGCCAGCAGTTTCCCGACTAGCGGGAGAGGGAATGAGCAGTTCTTC. Its protein is CASSFPTSGRGNEQFF.

The gene calls are TRBV5-1 and TRBJ2-1; 9 bases agree with TRBD2. Germline V gene data show CDR1 as SGHRS and CDR2 as YFSETQ. V was pared by 4 bases and J by 10 bases, with 9 bases of the junction left unmatched. CDR3 length: 14 amino acids. The CDR3 protein is CASSHRLAGEEQFF. CDR3 sequence (DNA): TGCGCCAGCAGCCACAGGTTAGCGGGAGAGGAGCAGTTCTTC.

The gene calls are TRBV6-1 and TRBJ1-3; D is unresolved. This CDR3 has 13 residues. Per germline, CDR1 MNHNS and CDR2 SASEGT. Deletions cut 2 bases from V and 4 bases from J, with 6 bases between. CDR3 region: CASSEQRGNTIYF. The CDR3 DNA sequence: TGTGCCAGCAGTGAACAGAGGGGAAACACCATATATTTT.

The chain couples TRBV7-9 to TRBJ1-1; tentatively, D is TRBD1 (5 bases). Trimming left V 5 bases short and J 8 bases short, with 6 bases between. Germline V gene lookup returns CDR1 SEHNR and CDR2 FQNEAQ (reference sequence). The CDR3 spans 10 residues. The CDR3 region is CASSGGEAFF. In DNA, the CDR3 is TGTGCCAGCAGCGGGGGGGAAGCTTTCTTT.

V is TRBV2 and J is TRBJ2-5, with TRBD2 as a possible D gene (6 bases). The CDR3 is 15 residues long. Trimming took 6 bases from V and 2 from J, leaving 16 bases between them. Germline V gene lookup returns CDR1 SNHLY and CDR2 FYNNEI. The CDR3 DNA sequence: TGTGCCAGCAGCTTAATAGCGGAAGGGCAAGAGACCCAGTACTTC. Protein sequence: CASSLIAEGQETQYF.

This sequence joins TRBV18 and TRBJ2-1, with D possibly TRBD2 on 6 matching bases. CDR3 length: 15 residues. The V and J ends lost 0 bases and 4 bases respectively, with 10 bases between them. CDR1 is KGHSH, CDR2 LQKENI, per germline. The CDR3 spells CASSPPDGRYNEQFF. CDR3 sequence (DNA): TGTGCCAGCTCACCACCCGACGGGAGATACAATGAGCAGTTCTTC.

The genes are TRBV11-2 and TRBJ2-7, with D maybe TRBD2 (6 bases). CDR3 size: 17 residues. Trimming removed 1 base at V and 3 bases at J, with 19 bases between. Germline assignment: CDR1 SGHAT and CDR2 FQNNGV. In nucleotides, the CDR3 is TGTGCCAGCAGCTTAGGGTCGGCGGGAAGCCGTATCTACGAGCAGTACTTC. It translates to CASSLGSAGSRIYEQYF. The full variable domain, in which reference TRBV11-2 and TRBJ2-7 provide the parts outside the CDR3, is EAGVAQSPRYKIIEKRQSVAFWCNPISGHATLYWYQQILGQGPKLLIQFQNNGVVDDSQLPKDRFSAERLKGVDSTLKIQPAKLEDSAVYLCASSLGSAGSRIYEQYFGPGTRLTVT.

The chain links TRBV28 to TRBJ1-1; D may be TRBD1 (6 bases). V gave up 6 bases and J gave up 6 bases, with 11 bases separating them. Germline CDR1 reads MDHEN; CDR2 reads SYDVKM. This CDR3 is 12 amino acids long. The CDR3 loop is CASRGQVPEAFF. The CDR3 DNA reads TGTGCCAGCAGGGGACAAGTCCCTGAAGCTTTCTTT.

The chain uses TRBV30 and TRBJ1-6; the D is unclear. This CDR3 has 11 amino acids. CDR1 is GTSNPN and CDR2 is SVGIG in the germline V gene (reference sequence). Deletions cut 2 bases from V and 9 bases from J, with 5 bases between. CDR3: CAWSPVSPLHF. In nucleotides, the CDR3 is TGTGCCTGGAGTCCGGTTTCACCCCTCCACTTT.

This clone has just a few counts. The chain uses TRBV4-2 and TRBJ1-1; TRBD1 is a possible D gene (5 bases). Trimming cost V 0 bases and J 5 bases, with 13 bases left between them. CDR1 is LGHNA, CDR2 YNFKEQ, per germline. The CDR3 loop spans 15 amino acids. CDR3 nucleotides: TGTGCCAGCAGCCAAGAGGGGGGGATGGGGACTGAAGCTTTCTTT. Amino acids: CASSQEGGMGTEAFF.

Here the CDR3 DNA reads TGCGCCAGCAGCACGAACGAGGGGGTAGGCACTGAAGCTTTCTTT. It specifies CASSTNEGVGTEAFF. This chain connects TRBV5-1 to TRBJ1-1, with D tentatively TRBD1 (6 bases). Trimming took 4 bases from V and 4 from J, leaving 17 bases between them. Germline V gene data show CDR1 as SGHRS and CDR2 as YFSETQ. CDR3 length: 15 residues.

The V call is TRBV9, the J call TRBJ1-2, with unresolved D. V lost 3 bases to trimming and J lost 7 bases, with 19 bases between them. The CDR3 contains 15 residues. Germline V gene lookup returns CDR1 SGDLS and CDR2 YYNGEE. In DNA, the CDR3 is TGTGCCAGCAGCGGGTCCGCTGGCGGAAATGGTGGCTACACCTTC. Encoded protein: CASSGSAGGNGGYTF. Full variable domain (outside the CDR3, taken from reference TRBV9 and TRBJ1-2): DSGVTQTPKHLITATGQRVTLRCSPRSGDLSVYWYQQSLDQGLQFLIQYYNGEERAKGNILERFSAQQFPDLHSELNLSSLELGDSALYFCASSGSAGGNGGYTFGSGTRLTVV.

The chain links TRBV7-6 to TRBJ1-6; D might be TRBD1 (6 bases). V shed 6 bases and J shed 5 bases, with 17 bases lying between them. The germline V gene has CDR1 SGHVS and CDR2 FNYEAQ. This CDR3 is 16 amino acids long. The DNA of the CDR3 is TGTGCCAGCAGTAAAACCCCATCAGGGGATAATTCACCCCTCCACTTT. This codes for CASSKTPSGDNSPLHF.

The chain carries TRBV2 and TRBJ2-3; 7 bases match TRBD1. In germline, CDR1 is SNHLY, CDR2 FYNNEI. V dropped 4 bases and J dropped 5; count of bases not matched to a gene: 9. CDR3 length: 15 amino acids. The CDR3 DNA is TGTGCCAGCAGTGCCCAGGGGGTCGGAGTAGATACGCAGTATTTT. As protein: CASSAQGVGVDTQYF.

J is TRBJ1-1 and V is TRBV9; no clear D gene. Germline loops: CDR1 SGDLS, CDR2 YYNGEE. V was pared by 0 bases and J by 4 bases, with 7 bases between. This CDR3 has 13 amino acids. DNA for the CDR3: TGTGCCAGCAGCGTAGAGAGAGGCACTGAAGCTTTCTTT. This encodes CASSVERGTEAFF. The full variable domain, rest sourced from reference TRBV9 and TRBJ1-1, is DSGVTQTPKHLITATGQRVTLRCSPRSGDLSVYWYQQSLDQGLQFLIQYYNGEERAKGNILERFSAQQFPDLHSELNLSSLELGDSALYFCASSVERGTEAFFGQGTRLTVV.

The CDR3 here is CASSPTGNSYEQYF. The CDR3 DNA is TGTGCCAGCTCACCCACAGGGAACTCCTACGAGCAGTACTTC. The rearrangement joins TRBV18 to TRBJ2-7; possibly TRBD1 for D (6 bases). Trimming removed 3 bases at V and 0 bases at J, with 9 bases between. Per germline, CDR1 KGHSH and CDR2 LQKENI. The CDR3 extends over 14 amino acids.

CDR3 bases: TGTGCCAGCAGCCTAGGTCGCACAGATAGTAAAGAGACCCAGTACTTC. This codes for CASSLGRTDSKETQYF. This chain connects TRBV11-2 to TRBJ2-5; D call uncertain. The CDR3 is 16 residues long. V gave up 5 bases and J gave up 3 bases, with 19 bases separating them. The germline gives CDR1 SGHAT, CDR2 FQNNGV. The full variable domain, rest sourced from reference TRBV11-2 and TRBJ2-5, is EAGVAQSPRYKIIEKRQSVAFWCNPISGHATLYWYQQILGQGPKLLIQFQNNGVVDDSQLPKDRFSAERLKGVDSTLKIQPAKLEDSAVYLCASSLGRTDSKETQYFGPGTRLLVL.

The rearrangement joins TRBV29-1 to TRBJ1-3, with 8 bases identical to TRBD1. CDR3 length: 14 residues. The germline V gene encodes CDR1 SQVTM and CDR2 ANQGSEA. The J segment lost 3 bases and the V segment lost 4 bases, leaving 5 bases of the junction unmatched. The CDR3 here is CSVGQGASGNTIYF. The CDR3 nucleotides are TGCAGCGTTGGGCAGGGGGCAAGTGGAAACACCATATATTTT.

The chain joins TRBV6-5 to TRBJ1-3, with D unresolved. Germline lookup yields CDR1 MNHEY and CDR2 SVGAGI. V dropped 4 bases and J dropped 2 bases, with 9 bases sitting between them. The CDR3 contains 14 residues. CDR3: CASSSRRAGNTIYF. CDR3 DNA: TGTGCCAGCAGTTCTCGGAGGGCTGGAAACACCATATATTTT.

The chain combines TRBV18 with TRBJ1-2, with a tentative D call TRBD1 (6 bases). This CDR3 is built from 13 residues. The germline V gene encodes CDR1 KGHSH and CDR2 LQKENI. V lost 3 bases to trimming and J lost 3 bases, with 8 bases between them. CDR3 residues: CASSPGQDYGYTF. CDR3 nucleotides: TGTGCCAGCTCACCGGGACAAGACTATGGCTACACCTTC.

This clone was seen only a few times. This chain links TRBV4-1 with TRBJ1-2, with 9 bases identical to TRBD1. The CDR3 runs 15 residues. Looked up from germline, CDR1 is MGHRA and CDR2 is YSYEKL. The junction had 5 bases not matched to a gene; V was cut back by 4 bases and J by 2 bases. This CDR3 is CASSLQGAGNYGYTF. DNA of the CDR3: TGCGCCAGCAGCCTACAGGGGGCTGGGAACTATGGCTACACCTTC.

The table lists this clone with a few counts. V gene TRBV11-2 combines with J gene TRBJ2-1, with TRBD1 identical over 9 bases. The CDR3 loop spans 15 amino acids. From germline, CDR1 is SGHAT and CDR2 FQNNGV. V was clipped by 3 bases and J by 7 bases; unmatched bases: 7. The CDR3 DNA sequence: TGTGCCAGCAGCTTCACAGGGGGCTTTCCGAATGAGCAGTTCTTC. Translating gives CASSFTGGFPNEQFF. Together with reference TRBV11-2 and TRBJ2-1, the CDR3 gives the full variable domain: EAGVAQSPRYKIIEKRQSVAFWCNPISGHATLYWYQQILGQGPKLLIQFQNNGVVDDSQLPKDRFSAERLKGVDSTLKIQPAKLEDSAVYLCASSFTGGFPNEQFFGPGTRLTVL.

The V call is TRBV5-1, the J call TRBJ1-2; a possible D gene is TRBD1 (6 bases). The CDR3 extends over 14 amino acids. CDR1 and CDR2 (germline): SGHRS, YFSETQ. V was trimmed by 4 bases and J by 0 bases, leaving 10 bases between them. The CDR3: CASSLDRSNYGYTF. CDR3 nucleotide sequence: TGCGCCAGCAGCCTGGACAGATCTAACTATGGCTACACCTTC.

The CDR3 protein is CASSYSRDTGELFF. The CDR3 DNA follows: TGTGCCAGCAGTTATTCCCGAGACACCGGGGAGCTGTTTTTT. The J gene is TRBJ2-2, the V gene TRBV6-5, with no clear D. Trimming cost V 3 bases and J 3 bases, with 8 bases left between them. Germline CDR1 MNHEY, CDR2 SVGAGI. The CDR3 covers 14 residues.

The chain employs TRBV10-3 and TRBJ2-2, with 8 bases aligning to TRBD1. V lost 7 bases to trimming and J lost 0 bases; unmatched junction nucleotides: 4. Germline lookup yields CDR1 ENHRY and CDR2 SYGVKD. The CDR3 runs to 15 residues. CDR3 DNA: TGTGCCATCAAAGGACAGGGATCGAACACCGGGGAGCTGTTTTTT. Encoded protein: CAIKGQGSNTGELFF.

The chain couples TRBV5-1 to TRBJ1-5; the D is unclear. The CDR3 loop spans 16 amino acids. Deletions cut 0 bases from V and 2 bases from J, with 12 bases between. The germline gives CDR1 SGHRS, CDR2 YFSETQ. The CDR3 region is CASSLGTVQGNQPQHF. CDR3 bases: TGCGCCAGCAGCTTGGGAACAGTCCAAGGCAATCAGCCCCAGCATTTT.